The 21 T cell receptor beta chains in this list originate from one sample, sequenced in a study of CD8 T cells in cerebrospinal fluid in Alzheimer's disease. Following a re-call of the 10x single-cell sequencing reads, TCRdb has one entry per CDR3 protein and lacks DNA. The record lists over a thousand distinct CDR3 sequences, of which the ten most abundant hold roughly 8.3%. The sample was cerebrospinal fluid. These receptors were collected from a human donor in good health.

This clonotype registers large (0.1 to 1%) by frequency. This chain connects TRBV9 to TRBJ1-2. In germline, CDR1 is SGDLS, CDR2 YYNGEE. The CDR3 contains 14 residues. The chain's CDR3 is CASSVGRMNYGYTF.

J is TRBJ1-1 and V is TRBV7-3. The CDR3 has 12 residues. The germline CDR1 and CDR2 sequences are SGHTA and FQGTGA. CDR3 sequence reads: CASSRVITEAFF. Full variable domain (outside the CDR3, taken from reference TRBV7-3 and TRBJ1-1): GAGVSQTPSNKVTEKGKYVELRCDPISGHTALYWYRQSLGQGPEFLIYFQGTGAADDSGLPNDRFFAVRPEGSVSTLKIQRTERGDSAVYLCASSRVITEAFFGQGTRLTVV.

This clonotype is called medium-sized based on its frequency. The rearrangement joins TRBV6-5 to TRBJ2-1; TCRdb selects TRBD2, and the lack of DNA leaves this call unchecked. Germline CDR1 MNHEY, CDR2 SVGAGI. This CDR3 has 13 residues. CDR3 sequence: CASAKSPYNEQFF.

This clonotype is deemed medium-sized by its frequency. The chain carries TRBV10-2 and TRBJ2-1; TCRdb proposes TRBD1, but this gene call is untestable without DNA. In germline, CDR1 is WSHSY, CDR2 SAAADI. The CDR3 extends over 13 amino acids. The CDR3 loop reads CASRGGGYNEQFF.

This clonotype is classed as large by frequency. V gene TRBV20-1 combines with J gene TRBJ1-1; without DNA, the TCRdb call of TRBD1 cannot be checked. CDR1 and CDR2 (germline): DFQATT, SNEGSKA (reference sequence). The CDR3 has 13 amino acids. CDR3 in amino acids: CSAPGGVNTEAFF.

By frequency, this clonotype registers large. The chain couples TRBV5-1 to TRBJ2-7; TCRdb's D call, TRBD1, is unchecked because there is no DNA. Looked up from germline, CDR1 is SGHRS and CDR2 is YFSETQ. This CDR3 region has 14 residues. CDR3 region: CASSFSTGTYEQYF.

Considering frequency, this clonotype is medium-sized. V and J are TRBV28 and TRBJ2-7. Germline loops: CDR1 MDHEN, CDR2 SYDVKM. CDR3 length: 13 amino acids. Here the CDR3 reads CASTDLQSYEQYF.

This clonotype registers medium-sized by frequency. The chain carries TRBV19 and TRBJ1-5; TCRdb calls TRBD1, which cannot be checked without DNA. This CDR3 is 15 amino acids long. Germline V gene sequence: CDR1 LNHDA, CDR2 SQIVND (reference sequence). CDR3: CASRPRGDSNQPQHF.

This clonotype is medium-sized by frequency. CDR3 protein: CSASRLSGGTEAFF. The chain links TRBV20-1 to TRBJ1-1; TCRdb proposes TRBD1, but this gene call is untestable without DNA. CDR3 length: 14 amino acids. Germline CDR1 DFQATT, CDR2 SNEGSKA (reference sequence).

This clonotype is labeled medium-sized based on frequency. V gene TRBV25-1 combines with J gene TRBJ2-7; TCRdb outputs TRBD2, but without DNA this stays unchecked. Looked up from germline, CDR1 is MGHDK and CDR2 is SYGVNS. The CDR3 is 18 residues long. CDR3 loop: CASRSPPGLAGGGNEQYF.

This chain connects TRBV5-4 to TRBJ2-1; TCRdb proposes TRBD2, but this gene call is untestable without DNA. The length of the CDR3 is 18 residues. From germline, CDR1 is SGHNT and CDR2 YYREEE (reference sequence). The CDR3 sequence: CASSLGSGRARVYNEQFF.

The rearrangement uses TRBV2 and TRBJ2-1; TCRdb lists TRBD2, though no DNA is available to test this call. The CDR3 consists of 16 residues. CDR1 and CDR2 (germline): SNHLY, FYNNEI. The CDR3 spells CASEGSGRAKGNEQFF.

Its frequency marks this clonotype as medium-sized (0.01 to 0.1%). The CDR3 spells CASSKDCRAEAFF. J is TRBJ1-1 and V is TRBV21-1. TRBV21-1 is designated a pseudogene. The CDR3 is made up of 13 amino acids.

Its frequency marks this clonotype as medium-sized. This chain links TRBV28 with TRBJ1-2; TCRdb proposes TRBD1, but this gene call is untestable without DNA. This CDR3 spans 14 amino acids. Germline CDR1 and CDR2: MDHEN and SYDVKM. The CDR3 spells CASRRTGGDYGYTF.

This clonotype ranks as medium-sized (0.01 to 0.1%) in terms of frequency. The V call is TRBV28, the J call TRBJ2-5; checking the TCRdb D call of TRBD1 is not possible without DNA. Germline CDR1 is MDHEN and CDR2 is SYDVKM. The CDR3 has 15 residues. This CDR3 reads CASSTGGAGGETQYF. Filled out from reference TRBV28 and TRBJ2-5, the complete variable domain reads DVKVTQSSRYLVKRTGEKVFLECVQDMDHENMFWYRQDPGLGLRLIYFSYDVKMKEKGDIPEGYSVSREKKERFSLILESASTNQTSMYLCASSTGGAGGETQYFGPGTRLLVL.

This clonotype is labeled medium-sized based on frequency. The V call is TRBV6-2 or TRBV6-3, the J call TRBJ2-3; with no DNA, the TCRdb D assignment of TRBD2 cannot be verified. The CDR3 totals 14 residues. Germline V gene sequence: CDR1 MNHEY, CDR2 SVGEGT. The CDR3 loop reads CASKASGSGDTQYF.

Frequency places this clonotype as medium-sized. J is TRBJ2-5 and V is TRBV11-1; as DNA is missing, the TRBD1 call by TCRdb cannot be tested. The CDR3 sequence is 12 residues long. Germline values: CDR1 SGHAT, CDR2 FQDESV (reference sequence). CDR3: CASSLMERVQYF.

This clonotype is large by frequency. The genes are TRBV29-1 and TRBJ2-3; TCRdb indicates TRBD2, and absent DNA this call remains unverified. The germline gives CDR1 SQVTM, CDR2 ANQGSEA. The CDR3 is 14 residues long. This CDR3 reads CSVVLAGTTDTQYF.

This clonotype shows up as large (0.1 to 1%) by frequency. The V call is TRBV24-1, the J call TRBJ2-1; TCRdb proposes TRBD1, but this gene call is untestable without DNA. This CDR3 is 18 amino acids long. Germline V gene lookup returns CDR1 KGHDR and CDR2 SFDVKD. CDR3 sequence: CATSHTSPGQNLGNEQFF.

Its frequency marks this clonotype as medium-sized. This chain uses TRBV28 with TRBJ1-4; no DNA is available, so the TRBD1 call from TCRdb remains unchecked. Germline V gene lookup returns CDR1 MDHEN and CDR2 SYDVKM. The CDR3 contains 16 residues. This CDR3 reads CASSLLGAATNEKLFF.

Frequency places this clonotype as medium-sized. V and J are TRBV7-8 and TRBJ1-4; without DNA, the TCRdb call of TRBD1 cannot be checked. The CDR3 consists of 15 residues. The germline V gene has CDR1 SGHVS and CDR2 FQNEAQ. The CDR3 sequence is CASSGTEATNEKLFF.